The 29 T cell receptor beta chains below all came from one sample that was sequenced in a study of blood T cell repertoires in COVID-19 (dated by TCRdb to about 2020). Library generation was performed with the immunoSEQ multiplex PCR assay. TCRdb mirrors the immuneACCESS table, restricted to in-frame sequences. Some clones are absent from its copies; in checked studies, under half trace to an unresolved V gene, and the reason for the others is unknown. For this sample the table gives approximately 300,000 clones, of which roughly nine tenths were detected only once. The top ten constitute less than 4% of the sample. The sequenced sample was PBMCs or T cells enriched from blood (not recorded which). The receptor set was obtained from a woman in her twenties or thirties who had been exposed to COVID-19.

The V gene is TRBV27, the J gene TRBJ2-3; 8 positions match TRBD1. V shed 3 bases and J 8 bases; nucleotides not matched to a gene: 10. Germline lookup yields CDR1 MNHEY and CDR2 SMNVEV (reference sequence). The CDR3 has 15 residues. The CDR3 region is CASSLRTGIFATQYF. The CDR3, as DNA: TGTGCCAGCAGTTTGCGGACAGGGATTTTCGCTACGCAGTATTTT.

The chain is built from TRBV5-1 and TRBJ2-1, with TRBD2 matching 9 bases. V shed 4 bases and J 9 bases; nucleotides not matched to a gene: 14. Germline-derived CDR1 and CDR2 are SGHRS and YFSETQ. This CDR3 is built from 16 residues. CDR3 loop: CASSLSGGAGGIEQFF. The CDR3 nucleotides read TGCGCCAGCAGCCTGTCCGGTGGAGCGGGGGGAATTGAGCAGTTCTTC.

This chain joins TRBV27 and TRBJ1-6; 10 bases map to TRBD1. Trimming at V came to 5 bases and at J to 9 bases, leaving 13 bases not matched to a gene. The CDR3 spans 17 residues. Germline-derived CDR1 and CDR2 are MNHEY and SMNVEV (reference sequence). CDR3 in DNA: TGTGCCAGCAGTCTCCGTTCGGACAGGGGGTTCACTTCACCCCTCCACTTT. This translates into CASSLRSDRGFTSPLHF.

V gene TRBV21-1 combines with J gene TRBJ1-5; TRBD1 was called by the table and not checked on the DNA. TRBV21-1 is marked as a pseudogene. The CDR3 is made up of 16 amino acids. The CDR3 region has the DNA TGTGCCAGCAGCAAAGTAGCCGGACAGAGCAATCAGCCCCAGCATTTT. Residues: CASSKVAGQSNQPQHF.

The rearrangement uses TRBV15 and TRBJ1-2; D is uncertain. CDR3 length equals 13 residues. Germline V CDR1 and CDR2: LNHNV, YYDKDF (reference sequence). V lost 2 bases and J lost 3, with 7 bases in between. CDR3 loop: CATSRRSDYGYTF. The CDR3 nucleotides are TGTGCCACCAGCAGACGCAGTGACTATGGCTACACCTTC.

This chain links TRBV12-3 or TRBV12-4 with TRBJ1-1; the D gene is possibly TRBD1 (6 bases). This CDR3 is built from 11 residues. Trimming took 3 bases from V and 8 from J, leaving 7 bases between them. The CDR3 loop is CASSLDSEAFF. CDR3 coding DNA: TGTGCCAGCAGTTTGGACAGCGAAGCTTTCTTT.

The chain joins TRBV27 to TRBJ1-5; D gene ambiguous. The V gene's germline CDR1 is MNHEY and CDR2 SMNVEV (reference sequence). The germline V and J ends were trimmed by 1 base and 6 bases, with 7 bases remaining between them. This CDR3 is 13 amino acids long. CDR3 DNA: TGTGCCAGCAGTTTATTGGGAGGTCAGCCCCAGCATTTT. Protein sequence: CASSLLGGQPQHF.

This chain uses TRBV10-3 with TRBJ1-2; 11 bases map to TRBD1. The CDR3 is made up of 14 amino acids. Germline trimming cut 9 bases from V and 6 bases from J; bases unmatched to any gene: 9. The germline gives CDR1 ENHRY, CDR2 SYGVKD. The CDR3 DNA reads as TGTGCCATTCGGACAGGGGGCGCGGGAGATGGCTACACCTTC. It codes for CAIRTGGAGDGYTF.

This clone was seen a few times. Other DNA sequences in this sample translate to the same CDR3. The gene calls are TRBV12-3 or TRBV12-4 and TRBJ1-5; D gene ambiguous. The CDR3 spans 13 residues. The V end lost 3 bases, the J end lost 6 bases, and 9 bases lay between the germline ends. In DNA form, the CDR3 reads TGTGCCAGCAGTTTCGGCGGGAGTCAGCCCCAGCATTTT. Translated, it gives CASSFGGSQPQHF.

This clone has just one count. The chain employs TRBV7-6 and TRBJ2-7; 7 nucleotides agree with TRBD1. The V segment lost 5 bases and the J segment 4 bases; nucleotides outside the gene matches: 5. CDR3 size: 13 residues. Germline V gene lookup returns CDR1 SGHVS and CDR2 FNYEAQ. CDR3 residues: CASSPQTGYEQYF. CDR3 bases: TGTGCCAGCAGCCCCCAGACAGGGTACGAGCAGTACTTC.

The chain is built from TRBV19 and TRBJ2-6; no firm D call. The germline V gene encodes CDR1 LNHDA and CDR2 SQIVND (reference sequence). This CDR3 comprises 16 residues. V was shortened by 4 bases and J by 6 bases, with 16 bases between the two germline ends. The CDR3 reads CASSTTRKMLANVLTF. The CDR3 DNA follows: TGTGCCAGTAGTACTACGAGGAAGATGTTGGCCAACGTCCTGACTTTC. Based on the CDR3 plus reference TRBV19 and TRBJ2-6, the full variable domain is DGGITQSPKYLFRKEGQNVTLSCEQNLNHDAMYWYRQDPGQGLRLIYYSQIVNDFQKGDIAEGYSVSREKKESFPLTVTSAQKNPTAFYLCASSTTRKMLANVLTFGAGSRLTVL.

The V call is TRBV6-5, the J call TRBJ1-2; 7 nucleotides align to TRBD1. This CDR3 is built from 13 residues. The trim removed 0 bases at V and 7 bases at J, leaving 2 bases unmatched. Germline V gives CDR1 MNHEY, CDR2 SVGAGI. CDR3: CASSYSHRGGYTF. CDR3 DNA sequence: TGTGCCAGCAGTTACTCACACAGGGGTGGCTACACCTTC.

The V and J genes are TRBV5-5 and TRBJ1-6, with D possibly matching TRBD1 (6 bases). The V gene's germline CDR1 is SGHKS and CDR2 YYEKEE (reference sequence). The V end was cut by 1 base, the J end by 0 bases, with 14 bases between. The CDR3 length is 18 residues. CDR3 sequence (DNA): TGTGCCAGCAGCTTGATTAGACAGGAGAGCTCCTATAATTCACCCCTCCACTTT. Residues: CASSLIRQESSYNSPLHF.

V usage is TRBV7-6 and J usage is TRBJ1-6; 9 bases are a match to TRBD1. The germline V gene encodes CDR1 SGHVS and CDR2 FNYEAQ. The CDR3 runs 15 residues. V lost 1 base to trimming and J lost 10 bases; unmatched junction nucleotides: 5. The DNA for the CDR3 is TGTGCCAGCAGCTTAGGGGGACAGGGACGATCACCCCTCCACTTT. Amino acids: CASSLGGQGRSPLHF.

The rearrangement uses TRBV30 and TRBJ1-1; D is perhaps TRBD1 (5 bases). Per germline, CDR1 GTSNPN and CDR2 SVGIG (reference sequence). V was clipped by 4 bases and J by 1 base, with 10 bases between them. This CDR3 region has 13 residues. The CDR3: CAWMGQPNTEAFF. The CDR3 region has the DNA TGTGCCTGGATGGGGCAGCCGAACACTGAAGCTTTCTTT.

The chain uses TRBV27 and TRBJ1-6; no definite D call. Germline assignment: CDR1 MNHEY and CDR2 SMNVEV (reference sequence). Between the trimmed V and J ends, which lost 7 bases and 6 bases, there was a span of 13 bases. The CDR3 has 14 amino acids. The CDR3 here is CASTMGRINSPLHF. The CDR3 DNA reads TGTGCCAGCACCATGGGGAGGATTAATTCACCCCTCCACTTT.

The V gene is TRBV4-2, the J gene TRBJ1-1, with unresolved D. V lost 0 bases, J lost 3 bases, and 5 bases lay in between. This CDR3 spans 13 amino acids. The germline V gene has CDR1 LGHNA and CDR2 YNFKEQ. The CDR3: CASSQEAYTEAFF. The CDR3, as DNA: TGTGCCAGCAGCCAAGAGGCCTACACTGAAGCTTTCTTT.

In nucleotides, the CDR3 is TGTGCCAGCAGCCAAGGTATACGGTGGAATCAGCCCCAGCATTTT. Translating it yields CASSQGIRWNQPQHF. This sequence joins TRBV3-1 (or the pseudogene TRBV3-2) and TRBJ1-5, with D uncertain. This CDR3 region has 15 residues. The V end was cut by 1 base, the J end by 4 bases, with 11 bases between. The V gene's germline CDR1 is LGHDT and CDR2 YNNKEL (reference sequence).

The V call is TRBV24-1, the J call TRBJ1-2; D is perhaps TRBD1 (5 bases). CDR1 is KGHDR and CDR2 is SFDVKD in the germline V gene. The CDR3 covers 13 residues. V was trimmed by 4 bases and J by 8 bases, leaving 13 bases between them. As DNA, the CDR3 is TGTGCCACCAGTGACCACGACAGATACGGCTACACCTTC. Residues: CATSDHDRYGYTF.

This CDR3 is CASSPGTGVVEQYF. The CDR3 bases are TGTGCCAGCAGTCCCGGGACAGGGGTTGTCGAGCAGTACTTC. The chain is built from TRBV6-5 and TRBJ2-7; 10 nucleotides match TRBD1. The V gene end was trimmed by 5 bases and the J gene end by 6 bases; junction bases not matched to a gene: 7. The CDR3 extends over 14 amino acids. The germline V gene has CDR1 MNHEY and CDR2 SVGAGI.

V is TRBV7-2 and J is TRBJ2-3; 8 bases align to TRBD2. This CDR3 has 15 amino acids. The V gene's germline CDR1 is SGHTA and CDR2 FQGNSA. The ends lost 5 bases at V and 1 base at J; junction bases unmatched: 5. The CDR3 is CASSRAGGGTDTQYF. CDR3 nucleotides: TGTGCCAGCAGCAGGGCGGGGGGAGGCACAGATACGCAGTATTTT.

J is TRBJ2-3 and V is TRBV18, with D hard to call. The germline V gene encodes CDR1 KGHSH and CDR2 LQKENI. The CDR3 is 11 residues long. V was pared by 3 bases and J by 6 bases, with 4 bases between. The CDR3 nucleotides are TGTGCCAGCTCACCCTCGGATACGCAGTATTTT. Translated, it gives CASSPSDTQYF.

CDR3 loop: CAWQMAYGYTF. The CDR3, as DNA: TGTGCCTGGCAAATGGCTTATGGCTACACCTTC. The J gene is TRBJ1-2, the V gene TRBV30, with D uncertain. Deletions cut 5 bases from V and 5 bases from J, with 9 bases between. From germline, CDR1 is GTSNPN and CDR2 SVGIG (reference sequence). There are 11 residues in the CDR3.

The rearrangement joins TRBV5-1 to TRBJ2-7; maybe TRBD1 (5 bases). Trimming removed 6 bases from V and 2 bases from J, with 15 bases in between. The germline gives CDR1 SGHRS, CDR2 YFSETQ. The CDR3 is 14 amino acids. The DNA of the CDR3 is TGCGCCAGCACCTATGACAGACCACCCTACGAGCAGTACTTC. This sequence encodes CASTYDRPPYEQYF.

J is TRBJ1-2 and V is TRBV19; D may be TRBD1 (5 bases). Germline assignment: CDR1 LNHDA and CDR2 SQIVND (reference sequence). V lost 3 bases and J 3 bases, leaving 8 bases between the germline ends. The CDR3 is made up of 13 amino acids. For the CDR3, the DNA is TGTGCCAGTAGTATGTGGGGGGACTATGGCTACACCTTC. Translation gives CASSMWGDYGYTF.

V gene TRBV18 combines with J gene TRBJ1-1; no firm D call. The germline V gene encodes CDR1 KGHSH and CDR2 LQKENI. This CDR3 comprises 14 residues. The V gene lost 2 bases and the J gene lost 3 bases, with 10 bases spanning the gap. CDR3 residues: CASSPIGGDTEAFF. The CDR3 nucleotides read TGTGCCAGCTCACCAATTGGTGGAGACACTGAAGCTTTCTTT.

The chain uses TRBV5-1 and TRBJ2-2; 12 positions match TRBD1. Trimming cost V 5 bases and J 13 bases; bases outside gene matches: 9. Germline CDR1 reads SGHRS; CDR2 reads YFSETQ. This CDR3 has 14 residues. This chain's CDR3 is CASRAGTGGVGLFF. DNA for the CDR3: TGCGCCAGCAGGGCCGGGACAGGGGGCGTTGGGCTGTTTTTT.

The chain couples TRBV13 to TRBJ1-2; unclear D gene. Germline loops: CDR1 PRHDT, CDR2 FYEKMQ (reference sequence). V lost 6 bases and J 5 bases, leaving 7 bases between the germline ends. The CDR3 totals 11 residues. DNA for the CDR3: TGTGCCAGCAGTTTGGAGTATGGCTACACCTTC. This translates into CASSLEYGYTF.

The V gene is TRBV18, the J gene TRBJ1-5; 10 nucleotides agree with TRBD1. CDR3 length: 14 amino acids. Germline V CDR1 and CDR2: KGHSH, LQKENI. V was clipped by 2 bases and J by 8 bases; unmatched bases: 3. CDR3 loop: CASSPGTGEKPQHF. The CDR3 region has the DNA TGTGCCAGCTCACCAGGGACAGGGGAAAAGCCCCAGCATTTT. Full variable domain (remainder filled in from reference TRBV18 and TRBJ1-5): NAGVMQNPRHLVRRRGQEARLRCSPMKGHSHVYWYRQLPEEGLKFMVYLQKENIIDESGMPKERFSAEFPKEGPSILRIQQVVRGDSAAYFCASSPGTGEKPQHFGDGTRLSIL.